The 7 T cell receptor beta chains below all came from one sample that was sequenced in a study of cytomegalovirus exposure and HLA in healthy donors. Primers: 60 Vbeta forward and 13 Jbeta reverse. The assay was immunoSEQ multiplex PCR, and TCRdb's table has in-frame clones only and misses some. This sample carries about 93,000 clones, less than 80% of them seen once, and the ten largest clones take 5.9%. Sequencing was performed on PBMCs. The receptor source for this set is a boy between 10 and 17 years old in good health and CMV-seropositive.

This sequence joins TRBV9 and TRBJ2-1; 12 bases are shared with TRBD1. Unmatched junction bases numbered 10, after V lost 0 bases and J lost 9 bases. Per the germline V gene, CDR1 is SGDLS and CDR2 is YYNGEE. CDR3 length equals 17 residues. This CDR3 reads CASSVVPSGTGGIEQFF. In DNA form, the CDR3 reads TGTGCCAGCAGCGTAGTCCCATCCGGGACAGGGGGCATTGAGCAGTTCTTC.

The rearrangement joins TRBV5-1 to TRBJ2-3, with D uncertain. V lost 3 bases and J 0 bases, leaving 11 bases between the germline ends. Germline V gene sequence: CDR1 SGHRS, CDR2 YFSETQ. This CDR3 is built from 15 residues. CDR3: CASSSGGMSTDTQYF. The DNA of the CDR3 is TGCGCCAGCAGCTCCGGCGGCATGAGCACAGATACGCAGTATTTT.

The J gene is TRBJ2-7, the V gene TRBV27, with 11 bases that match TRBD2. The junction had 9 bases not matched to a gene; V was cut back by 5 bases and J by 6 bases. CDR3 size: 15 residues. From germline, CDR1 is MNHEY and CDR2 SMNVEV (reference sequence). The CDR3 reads CASSPLAGGFPEQYF. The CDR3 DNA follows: TGTGCCAGCAGTCCTCTAGCGGGAGGTTTCCCCGAGCAGTACTTC.

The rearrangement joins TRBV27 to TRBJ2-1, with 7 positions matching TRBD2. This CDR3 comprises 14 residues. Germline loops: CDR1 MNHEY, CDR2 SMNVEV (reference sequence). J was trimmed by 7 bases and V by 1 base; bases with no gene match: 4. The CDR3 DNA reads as TGTGCCAGCAGTTTATATGGTAGCGGGAATGAGCAGTTCTTC. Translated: CASSLYGSGNEQFF.

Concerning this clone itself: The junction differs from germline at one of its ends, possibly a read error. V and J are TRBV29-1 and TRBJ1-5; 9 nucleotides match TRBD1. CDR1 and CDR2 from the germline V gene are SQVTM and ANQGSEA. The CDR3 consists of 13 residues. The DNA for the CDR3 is TGCAGCGTTGAAGGGACAGGGGATCAGCCCCAGAATTTT. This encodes CSVEGTGDQPQNF.

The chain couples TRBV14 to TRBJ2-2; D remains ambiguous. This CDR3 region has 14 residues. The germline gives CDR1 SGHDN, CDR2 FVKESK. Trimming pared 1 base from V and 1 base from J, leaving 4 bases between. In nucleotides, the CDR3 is TGTGCCAGCAGCCAAGGACTGAACACCGGGGAGCTGTTTTTT. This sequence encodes CASSQGLNTGELFF. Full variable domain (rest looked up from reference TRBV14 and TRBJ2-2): EAGVTQFPSHSVIEKGQTVTLRCDPISGHDNLYWYRRVMGKEIKFLLHFVKESKQDESGMPNNRFLAERTGGTYSTLKVQPAELEDSGVYFCASSQGLNTGELFFGEGSRLTVL.

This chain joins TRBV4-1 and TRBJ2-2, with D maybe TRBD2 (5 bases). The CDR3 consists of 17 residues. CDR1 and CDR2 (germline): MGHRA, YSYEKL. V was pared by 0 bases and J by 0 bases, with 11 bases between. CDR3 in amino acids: CASSQENGGTNTGELFF. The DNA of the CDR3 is TGCGCCAGCAGCCAAGAGAACGGAGGAACGAACACCGGGGAGCTGTTTTTT.